The 23 T cell receptor beta chains presented below share a single source sample, sequenced in a study of tumor-infiltrating lymphocytes in primary liver carcinoma. TCR beta cDNA was reverse-transcribed from around 0.55 ug of total RNA. The reaction used a constant-region primer and ProtoScript II reverse transcriptase. Sequencing libraries for TCR beta derived from three nested multiplex PCR rounds that used slightly modified ARM-PCR. Amplification in the first two PCR rounds was performed using TRBV1-TRBV30 forward primers and a C-beta reverse primer for approximately 10 cycles each. In TCRdb, the multiplex PCR reads were re-called with MiXCR into one record per CDR3 protein. The table includes nearly 50,000 distinct CDR3 sequences, over 65% detected once. From unsorted bulk tissue weighing about 20-32 mg, DNA and RNA were co-extracted. The specimen was liver tumor tissue from sampling region 3. As for subset: tumor region T3, left-lateral pole. The receptors derive from a man between 40 and 49 years old with primary liver carcinoma and hepatitis B virus infection.

To note about this clonotype: The CDR3 does not close with the conserved phenylalanine or tryptophan, likely indicating a read error. It is unclear where the CDR3 begins or ends on the DNA, so no DNA is shown, and the CDR3 is as TCRdb lists it. This rearrangement joins TRBV11-3 to TRBJ2-7. Germline CDR1 reads SGHNT; CDR2 reads YENEEA. Both ends counted, the CDR3 spans 12 residues. The CDR3 loop is CASSLVPDELYL.

Within the sample, this clonotype is medium-sized. The rearrangement joins TRBV4-1 to TRBJ2-1; 9 positions match TRBD1. The CDR3 length is 16 residues. Germline-derived CDR1 and CDR2 are MGHRA and YSYEKL. With 4 bases clipped from V and 3 bases from J, the junction kept 7 bases outside the gene matches. In DNA form, the CDR3 reads TGCGCCAGCAGCCGCGGACAGGGGCCTCTCTACAATGAGCAGTTCTTC. It yields the protein CASSRGQGPLYNEQFF.

In regard to this clonotype: Its ends do not fully match the called genes, so a read error is possible. The chain combines TRBV4-1 with TRBJ2-1; D not certain. The length of the CDR3 is 13 residues. Germline V gene sequence: CDR1 MGHRA, CDR2 YSYEKL. The CDR3: CVSSSSPESEQFF. In DNA form, the CDR3 reads TGCGTCAGCAGCTCCTCCCCCGAGTCGGAGCAGTTCTTC.

This clonotype has ten or more counts. The chain joins TRBV7-9 to TRBJ1-5; TRBD1 might be the D (5 bases). The CDR3 has 12 amino acids. V gave up 5 bases and J gave up 6 bases, with 8 bases separating them. CDR1 and CDR2 (germline): SEHNR, FQNEAQ (reference sequence). DNA for the CDR3: TGTGCCAGCAGCCTGGGGCCTCAGCCCCAGCATTTT. Translation: CASSLGPQPQHF.

V is TRBV18 and J is TRBJ2-1; 9 nucleotides align to TRBD2. Losses at the gene ends were 4 bases for V and 10 bases for J; bases not matched to a gene: 17. The CDR3 sequence is 17 residues long. Germline loops: CDR1 KGHSH, CDR2 LQKENI. CDR3 sequence reads: CASSLIGSGLAGVEQFF. CDR3 coding DNA: TGTGCCAGCTCACTCATAGGTAGTGGGTTAGCGGGAGTCGAGCAGTTCTTC.

Concerning this clonotype itself: Mismatch with germline at one junction end may stem from a read error. The gene calls are TRBV11-2 and TRBJ2-7, with TRBD1 matching 9 bases. There are 15 residues in the CDR3. From germline, CDR1 is SGHAT and CDR2 FQNNGV. As DNA, the CDR3 is TGTGTCAGCGGCTTACAAGGGACAGGGCTGCGTGAGCAGTACTTC. Translating gives CVSGLQGTGLREQYF.

This clonotype was seen at least ten times. The V gene is TRBV5-1, the J gene TRBJ2-2; a possible D gene is TRBD2 (6 bases). The CDR3 extends over 18 amino acids. Germline V gene sequence: CDR1 SGHRS, CDR2 YFSETQ. V dropped 1 base and J dropped 1 base, with 17 bases sitting between them. CDR3: CASSLMFGGTVNTGELFF. CDR3 coding DNA: TGCGCCAGCAGCTTGATGTTTGGAGGGACGGTGAACACCGGGGAGCTGTTTTTT.

The chain combines TRBV13 with TRBJ2-7, with 7 bases that match TRBD1. The length of the CDR3 is 15 residues. The V gene's germline CDR1 is PRHDT and CDR2 FYEKMQ (reference sequence). The CDR3 sequence is CPNSLARGHSYEQYF. CDR3 nucleotides: TGTCCCAACAGCCTGGCAAGGGGGCATTCCTACGAGCAGTACTTC.

This clonotype was found many times. The J gene is TRBJ1-2, the V gene TRBV28, with 11 positions matching TRBD1. The CDR3 is 15 residues long. V lost 3 bases, J lost 4 bases, and 4 bases stayed unmatched. CDR1 is MDHEN and CDR2 is SYDVKM in the germline V gene. The CDR3 DNA sequence: TGTGCCAGCAGTTTTTCCGGGACAGGGGGCTATGGCTACACCTTC. It is translated as CASSFSGTGGYGYTF.

With respect to this clonotype: An end of the junction differs from the germline gene, which may be a read error. The V and J genes are TRBV4-2 and TRBJ1-1, with no clear D. The CDR3 is 14 residues long. The germline V gene encodes CDR1 LGHNA and CDR2 YNFKEQ. CDR3 bases: TGTGCCAGCAGCCATGACCAGAGGAACACTCAAGCTTTCTTT. Translating it yields CASSHDQRNTQAFF.

In its sample, this clonotype was seen many times. The rearrangement links TRBV6-2 or TRBV6-3 to TRBJ2-7; D unresolved. V gave up 0 bases and J gave up 4 bases, with 13 bases separating them. The germline V gene has CDR1 MNHEY and CDR2 SVGEGT. The CDR3 runs 15 residues. The CDR3 protein is CASSYSPENKYEQYF. For the CDR3, the DNA is TGTGCCAGCAGTTACTCGCCGGAGAATAAGTACGAGCAGTACTTC.

To note about this clonotype: Relative to the germline gene, one junction end is altered; a read error may explain this. The rearrangement joins TRBV6-5 to TRBJ2-1, with a tentative D call TRBD1 (7 bases). The CDR3 is 17 residues long. Germline V lookup: CDR1 MNHEY, CDR2 SVGAGI. CDR3 coding DNA: TGTGCCACCAGTTACCCTTTCGGGGGACAGACTATGAATGAGCAGTTCTTC. This translates into CATSYPFGGQTMNEQFF.

Details on this clonotype: An end of the junction differs from the germline gene, which may be a read error. The chain is built from TRBV20-1 and TRBJ2-1, with TRBD2 matching 14 bases. Germline V lookup: CDR1 DFQATT, CDR2 SNEGSKA (reference sequence). This CDR3 contains 16 residues. The CDR3 is CSAQTSGRATYDEQFF. CDR3 sequence (DNA): TGCAGTGCCCAGACTAGCGGGAGGGCCACCTACGATGAGCAGTTCTTC.

This rearrangement joins TRBV7-8 to TRBJ2-1; D is perhaps TRBD1 or TRBD2 (5 bases each). V was pared by 8 bases and J by 4 bases, with 18 bases between. The CDR3 loop spans 15 amino acids. Germline lookup yields CDR1 SGHVS and CDR2 FQNEAQ. The CDR3 loop reads CASSYHPGAYNEQFF. The DNA for the CDR3 is TGTGCCAGCTCCTATCACCCCGGGGCATACAATGAGCAGTTCTTC.

Remarks on this clonotype: A junction end diverges from the germline sequence, so it may reflect a read error. The rearrangement uses TRBV7-9 and TRBJ2-7, with D possibly being TRBD2 (6 bases). Germline V gene sequence: CDR1 SEHNR, CDR2 FQNEAQ (reference sequence). The CDR3 is 15 residues long. CDR3 nucleotides: TGTGCCAGCAGTAGGGCAGCGGGTGGGACCTACGAGCAGTGCTTC. This sequence encodes CASSRAAGGTYEQCF.

This clonotype was recorded only once. The junction differs from germline at one of its ends, possibly a read error. The rearrangement links TRBV6-6 to TRBJ2-3; D remains ambiguous. Per the germline V gene, CDR1 is MNHNY and CDR2 is SVGAGI (reference sequence). CDR3 length: 14 amino acids. The CDR3 loop reads CASSPAYLTDTRYF. The CDR3 coding sequence is TGTGCCAGCAGCCCTGCCTACCTCACAGATACGCGGTATTTT.

Many counts were recorded for this clonotype. The rearrangement links TRBV7-9 to TRBJ2-3, with D hard to call. This CDR3 is built from 13 residues. Trimming stripped 1 base from V and 4 bases from J, with 6 bases between. Germline assignment: CDR1 SEHNR and CDR2 FQNEAQ (reference sequence). The CDR3 protein is CASSLDSADTQYF. CDR3 sequence (DNA): TGTGCCAGCAGCTTAGATTCCGCAGATACGCAGTATTTT.

Notes on this clonotype: Mismatch with germline at one junction end may stem from a read error. The V call is TRBV7-8, the J call TRBJ2-5; no clear D. The CDR3 runs 15 residues. Germline CDR1 SGHVS, CDR2 FQNEAQ. This chain's CDR3 is CASNPLYNSQETQYF. For the CDR3, the DNA is TGCGCCAGCAACCCCCTCTACAATAGTCAAGAGACCCAGTACTTC.

The DNA of the CDR3 is TGTGCCAGCAGTGCTGATCCGGACAGATTATACTTC. Translation: CASSADPDRLYF. The chain recombines TRBV6-5 with TRBJ2-7; the D gene is possibly TRBD1 (6 bases). The CDR3 runs 12 residues. The V and J ends lost 5 bases and 13 bases respectively, with 18 bases between them. Per germline, CDR1 MNHEY and CDR2 SVGAGI.

A remark on this clonotype: Because it lacks the conserved phenylalanine or tryptophan at the end, this CDR3 is likely a read error. This chain connects TRBV11-2 to TRBJ2-7; 12 positions agree with TRBD2. The CDR3 extends over 15 amino acids. Germline lookup yields CDR1 SGHAT and CDR2 FQNNGV. CDR3 DNA: TGTGACAGCAGTGCTAGCGGGAGGGCCCTAGAGGAGCAGTACATC. It translates to CDSSASGRALEEQYI.

As to this clonotype: One end of the junction is discordant with germline, which a read error may explain. The rearrangement links TRBV6-5 to TRBJ1-5; D is unresolved. The germline gives CDR1 MNHEY, CDR2 SVGAGI. The CDR3 spans 17 residues. The CDR3 region is CASSYDPVWATNQPQHF. CDR3 nucleotides: TGTGCCAGCAGTTATGACCCTGTATGGGCCACCAATCAGCCCCAACATTTT.

A note on this clonotype: Since the CDR3 does not end with the conserved phenylalanine or tryptophan, this likely comes from a read error. The DNA is left out, because the CDR3 cannot be placed on it with certainty; the CDR3 is given as TCRdb lists it. This chain links TRBV5-4 with TRBJ2-5; whether TRBD1, the table's D call, matches the DNA was not checked. Germline V gives CDR1 SGHNT, CDR2 YYREEE (reference sequence). Ends included, the CDR3 has 13 residues. Here the CDR3 reads CAISLRGQETHYY.

To note about this clonotype: A read error may produce the germline difference seen at one junction end. The chain is built from TRBV5-1 and TRBJ2-3; 12 nucleotides align to TRBD2. Germline V gives CDR1 SGHRS, CDR2 YFSETQ. This CDR3 has 15 residues. The CDR3 region is CASSLLAGGTDTQNF. The CDR3 DNA sequence: TGTGCCAGCAGCTTACTAGCGGGAGGCACAGATACGCAGAATTTT.